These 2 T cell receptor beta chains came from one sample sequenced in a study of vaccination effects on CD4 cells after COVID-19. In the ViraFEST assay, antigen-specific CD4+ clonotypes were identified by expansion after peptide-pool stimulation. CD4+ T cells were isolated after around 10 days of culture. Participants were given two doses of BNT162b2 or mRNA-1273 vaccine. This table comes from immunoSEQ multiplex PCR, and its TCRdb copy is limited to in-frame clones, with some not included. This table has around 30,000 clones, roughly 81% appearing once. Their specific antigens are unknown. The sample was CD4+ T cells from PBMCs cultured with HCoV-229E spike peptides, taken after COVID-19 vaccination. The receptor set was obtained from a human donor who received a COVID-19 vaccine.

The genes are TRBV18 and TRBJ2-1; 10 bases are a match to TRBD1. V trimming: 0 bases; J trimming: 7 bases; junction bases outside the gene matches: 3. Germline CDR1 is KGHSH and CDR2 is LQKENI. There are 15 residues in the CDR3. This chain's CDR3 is CASSPPGQGFNEQFF. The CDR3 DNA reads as TGTGCCAGCTCACCACCGGGACAGGGGTTTAATGAGCAGTTCTTC.

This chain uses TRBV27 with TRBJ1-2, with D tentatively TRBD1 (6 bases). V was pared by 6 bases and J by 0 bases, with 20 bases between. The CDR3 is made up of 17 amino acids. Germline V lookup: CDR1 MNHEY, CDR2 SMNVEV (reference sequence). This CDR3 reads CASSPRGGGGANYGYTF. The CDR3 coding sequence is TGTGCCAGCAGCCCCCGAGGGGGAGGGGGAGCTAACTATGGCTACACCTTC.